Each of the 14 T cell receptor beta chains below was sequenced from the same sample in a study of T-cell reconstitution after alpha-beta-depleted transplantation in children. Researchers prepared the TCRbeta library using unique molecular identifiers, the study reports. TCRdb passed the PCR reads through MiXCR, listing each CDR3 protein once. The table shows some 120,000 distinct CDR3 sequences, with around 10% occurring only once. The sample was PBMCs, taken before TCRalphabeta/CD19-depleted stem cell transplant. These receptors were collected from a boy aged 2 to 9 with acute lymphoblastic leukemia, due to receive a stem cell transplant.

This clonotype was counted between two and nine times. V gene TRBV20-1 combines with J gene TRBJ2-5; tentatively, D is TRBD1 (5 bases). The length of the CDR3 is 14 residues. Per the germline V gene, CDR1 is DFQATT and CDR2 is SNEGSKA (reference sequence). V dropped 6 bases and J dropped 2 bases, with 16 bases sitting between them. The CDR3 DNA follows: TGCAGTGCCGCGGACACCACGTTACAAGAGACCCAGTACTTC. Residues: CSAADTTLQETQYF.

This clonotype was detected a few times. The chain carries TRBV29-1 and TRBJ1-5; D unclear. CDR1 and CDR2 (germline): SQVTM, ANQGSEA. The CDR3 runs to 13 residues. Trimming took off 4 bases at V and 3 bases at J, with 10 bases between the two ends. The CDR3 DNA follows: TGCAGCGTTGGGCTGGACCCCAATCAGCCCCAGCATTTT. Residues: CSVGLDPNQPQHF.

Regarding this clonotype: The limits of the CDR3 on the DNA are not certain, so only TCRdb's listed CDR3 is given. The CDR3 sequence is CASSFYICSAQHSSSYEQYF. The chain links TRBV7-8 to TRBJ2-7. Both ends counted, the CDR3 spans 20 residues. Germline-derived CDR1 and CDR2 are SGHVS and FQNEAQ.

This clonotype was observed a few times. This rearrangement joins TRBV10-2 to TRBJ2-7; D is unclear. Germline V gene sequence: CDR1 WSHSY, CDR2 SAAADI. Trimming cost V 6 bases and J 7 bases, with 16 bases left between them. The CDR3 has 13 amino acids. CDR3 in amino acids: CASSLRQIVEQYF. CDR3 in DNA: TGCGCCAGCAGCCTCCGGCAGATAGTGGAGCAGTACTTC.

This rearrangement joins TRBV7-9 to TRBJ2-5, with D possibly matching TRBD2 (5 bases). V was shortened by 6 bases and J by 0 bases, with 11 bases between the two germline ends. CDR3 size: 14 residues. Germline V CDR1 and CDR2: SEHNR, FQNEAQ (reference sequence). CDR3 sequence (DNA): TGTGCCAGCAGGGCGGGTGTCCACCAAGAGACCCAGTACTTC. Protein: CASRAGVHQETQYF.

This clonotype was seen repeatedly, ten times or more. This chain uses TRBV18 with TRBJ2-7; 11 nucleotides agree with TRBD2. In germline, CDR1 is KGHSH, CDR2 LQKENI. This CDR3 spans 15 amino acids. V dropped 5 bases and J dropped 6; count of bases not matched to a gene: 9. For the CDR3, the DNA is TGTGCCAGCTCAGATAATACCGGGACTAGCGGCGAGCAGTACTTC. It specifies CASSDNTGTSGEQYF.

V is TRBV20-1 and J is TRBJ2-2; 9 bases are shared with TRBD2. The CDR3 consists of 18 residues. Trimming removed 0 bases from V and 2 bases from J; junction bases left unmatched: 10. CDR1 and CDR2 from the germline V gene are DFQATT and SNEGSKA (reference sequence). The CDR3 DNA is TGCAGTGCTAGAGATCCCGCGAGCGGGAGGCTTAACACCGGGGAGCTGTTTTTT. Translation: CSARDPASGRLNTGELFF.

This clonotype was recorded many times. The rearrangement links TRBV30 to TRBJ2-2; D not certain. The CDR3 extends over 13 amino acids. CDR1 and CDR2 from the germline V gene are GTSNPN and SVGIG (reference sequence). Trimming removed 2 bases at V and 3 bases at J, with 7 bases between. The CDR3 region has the DNA TGTGCCTGGAGTCTAGGCGACACCGGGGAGCTGTTTTTT. Encoded protein: CAWSLGDTGELFF.

This clonotype appeared many times. The V and J genes are TRBV7-9 and TRBJ2-1; 7 bases line up with TRBD1. Losses at the gene ends were 4 bases for V and 3 bases for J; bases not matched to a gene: 6. The CDR3 spans 15 residues. Germline assignment: CDR1 SEHNR and CDR2 FQNEAQ (reference sequence). The CDR3 DNA is TGTGCCAGCAGCTCCGGACAGGTGATCTACAATGAGCAGTTCTTC. Translating gives CASSSGQVIYNEQFF. The full variable domain, rest sourced from reference TRBV7-9 and TRBJ2-1, is DTGVSQNPRHKITKRGQNVTFRCDPISEHNRLYWYRQTLGQGPEFLTYFQNEAQLEKSRLLSDRFSAERPKGSFSTLEIQRTEQGDSAMYLCASSSGQVIYNEQFFGPGTRLTVL.

In its sample, this clonotype was seen many times. The chain has TRBV20-1 and TRBJ1-1, with D unresolved. CDR3 length: 11 amino acids. The V and J ends lost 5 bases and 4 bases respectively, with 8 bases between them. CDR1 is DFQATT and CDR2 is SNEGSKA in the germline V gene (reference sequence). The CDR3 sequence: CSAWGGTEAFF. The CDR3 nucleotides are TGCAGTGCTTGGGGTGGCACTGAAGCTTTCTTT.

V usage is TRBV18 and J usage is TRBJ1-6; D is perhaps TRBD1 (5 bases). Trimming removed 0 bases from V and 13 bases from J, with 10 bases in between. The germline V gene has CDR1 KGHSH and CDR2 LQKENI. The CDR3 spans 13 residues. CDR3 protein: CASSPPWGFPLHF. CDR3 sequence (DNA): TGTGCCAGCTCACCACCATGGGGGTTCCCCCTCCACTTT.

The chain links TRBV6-6 to TRBJ1-1; 9 bases fit TRBD1. The CDR3 loop spans 15 amino acids. V lost 6 bases to trimming and J lost 1 base; unmatched junction nucleotides: 6. CDR1 is MNHNY and CDR2 is SVGAGI in the germline V gene (reference sequence). This CDR3 reads CASRYWTGANTEAFF. CDR3 coding DNA: TGTGCCAGCAGGTATTGGACAGGGGCGAACACTGAAGCTTTCTTT.

This clonotype was detected ten times or more. The chain links TRBV10-2 to TRBJ2-3; D is possibly TRBD2 (6 bases). Germline lookup yields CDR1 WSHSY and CDR2 SAAADI. The length of the CDR3 is 13 residues. Trimming left V 8 bases short and J 0 bases short, with 9 bases between. The CDR3 here is CASVAGSTDTQYF. CDR3 sequence (DNA): TGCGCCAGCGTCGCGGGGAGCACAGATACGCAGTATTTT.

V gene TRBV20-1 combines with J gene TRBJ2-7, with 11 bases aligning to TRBD2. V was clipped by 6 bases and J by 3 bases; unmatched bases: 13. This CDR3 contains 16 residues. Germline V gene sequence: CDR1 DFQATT, CDR2 SNEGSKA (reference sequence). The chain's CDR3 is CSANSLAGGMRYEQYF. Here the CDR3 DNA reads TGCAGTGCCAATTCCCTAGCGGGAGGTATGCGCTACGAGCAGTACTTC.